Listed below are T cell receptor beta chains from one sample, sequenced in a study of cytomegalovirus exposure and HLA in healthy donors. Sequenced by immunoSEQ multiplex PCR; TCRdb stores in-frame clones only, minus some. The sample yields about 190,000 clones, 80% to 90% seen once. The sample taken for sequencing was PBMCs. These receptors originate from a man in his forties or fifties in good health and CMV-seropositive. CDR3s include the opening cysteine and the closing phenylalanine or tryptophan. D genes are given only for firm matches. Size values are once, few and many counts, or a class for expanded clones, and some rows have none.

>few|TRBV7-8|NA|TRBJ1-1
TGTGCCAGCAGCTTAGACAGGAACACTGAAGCTTTCTTT
CASSLDRNTEAFF
>NA|TRBV7-2|NA|TRBJ2-1
TGTGCCAGCAGCTTTGGCGGCTACAATGAGCAGTTCTTC
CASSFGGYNEQFF
>NA|TRBV18|TRBD2|TRBJ2-7
TGTGCCAGCTCACCAGCACTAGCGGATCCCGAGCAGTACTTC
CASSPALADPEQYF
>NA|TRBV6-5|NA|TRBJ2-1
TGTGCCAGCAGTTTACCAGGGGTGGGTGAGCAGTTCTTC
CASSLPGVGEQFF
>NA|TRBV11-3|NA|TRBJ2-1
TGTGCCAGCAGCTTAGATGCTAGCGAGCAGTTCTTC
CASSLDASEQFF
>NA|TRBV19|TRBD1|TRBJ2-3
TGTGCCAGTAGTACCGATACAGGGGGTAGCACAGATACGCAGTATTTT
CASSTDTGGSTDTQYF
>NA|TRBV9|NA|TRBJ2-2
TGTGCCAGCAGCGTAGTGCCCAACACCGGGAAGCTGTTTTTT
CASSVVPNTGKLFF
>NA|TRBV5-8|TRBD1|TRBJ2-7
TGTGCCAGCAGCTCGGGACAGGGGGCGTACGAGCAGTACTTC
CASSSGQGAYEQYF
>NA|TRBV5-1|TRBD1|TRBJ1-2
TGCGCCAGCAGCATGGACAGGGATAATGGCTACACCTTC
CASSMDRDNGYTF
>NA|TRBV15|TRBD2|TRBJ2-1
TGTGCCACCAGCAGAGGTCTAGCGGGAGGGAATGAGCAGTTCTTC
CATSRGLAGGNEQFF
>NA|TRBV9|TRBD2|TRBJ2-1
TGTGCCAGCAGCGCCAGACTAGCCGAGAGCTCCTACAATGAGCAGTTCTTC
CASSARLAESSYNEQFF
>NA|TRBV7-9|TRBD2|TRBJ2-5
TGTGCCAGCAGCTTAGCTAGCGGGAGTCGGCCTAAAGAGACCCAGTACTTC
CASSLASGSRPKETQYF
>once|TRBV5-5|TRBD1|TRBJ1-5
TGTGCCAGCAGCAAACAGACAGGGTTTCAGCCCCAGCATTTT
CASSKQTGFQPQHF
>NA|TRBV6-6|NA|TRBJ2-2
TGTGCCAGCACTCACAGGGATACCGGGGAGCTGTTTTTT
CASTHRDTGELFF
>NA|TRBV6-5|NA|TRBJ2-3
TGTGCCAGCAGTTACTCGACCGGCAGGGATACGCAGTATTTT
CASSYSTGRDTQYF
>NA|TRBV5-1|TRBD1|TRBJ1-4
TGCGCCAGCAGCTTTCAGGGGGTGCTTAATGAAAAACTGTTTTTT
CASSFQGVLNEKLFF
>NA|TRBV19|NA|TRBJ2-1
TGTGCCAGTAGTATCTCCGGGTCAACCGGCGATGAGCAGTTCTTC
CASSISGSTGDEQFF
>NA|TRBV6-6|NA|TRBJ2-7
TGTGCCAGCAGCACTATAAGCCTGCCCACATCCTACGAGCAGTACTTC
CASSTISLPTSYEQYF
>few|TRBV5-1|NA|TRBJ1-1
TGCGCCAGCAGCTTAACCCGGAGCACTGAAGCTTTCTTT
CASSLTRSTEAFF
>NA|TRBV7-2|NA|TRBJ1-3
TGTGCCAGCAGCTCCATGGGGGGGGTTGGAAACACCATATATTTT
CASSSMGGVGNTIYF
>NA|TRBV5-4|NA|TRBJ2-3
TGTGCCAGCAGCGTTGGGGGGAATGTTATCGGGCCCCCAGATACGCAGTATTTT
CASSVGGNVIGPPDTQYF
>few|TRBV30|NA|TRBJ2-7
TGTGCCTGGAGTGTACTAAGGCAGGGGTACGAGCAGTACTTC
CAWSVLRQGYEQYF